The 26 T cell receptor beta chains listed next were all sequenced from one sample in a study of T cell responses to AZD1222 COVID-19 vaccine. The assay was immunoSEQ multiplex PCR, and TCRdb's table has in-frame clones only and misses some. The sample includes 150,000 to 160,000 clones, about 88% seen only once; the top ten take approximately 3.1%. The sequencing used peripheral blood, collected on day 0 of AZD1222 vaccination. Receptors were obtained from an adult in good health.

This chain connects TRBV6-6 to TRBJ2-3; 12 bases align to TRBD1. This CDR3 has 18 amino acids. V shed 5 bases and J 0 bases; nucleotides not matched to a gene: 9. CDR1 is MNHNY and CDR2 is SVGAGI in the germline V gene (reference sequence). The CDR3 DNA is TGTGCCAGCAGTCACCGGGACAGGGGGCGATGGAGCACAGATACGCAGTATTTT. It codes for CASSHRDRGRWSTDTQYF.

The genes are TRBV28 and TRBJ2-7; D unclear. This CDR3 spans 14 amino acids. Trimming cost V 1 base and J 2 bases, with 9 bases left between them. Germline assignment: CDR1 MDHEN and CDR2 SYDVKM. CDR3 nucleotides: TGTGCCAGCAGTTTATTGGGCAATCCCTACGAGCAGTACTTC. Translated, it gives CASSLLGNPYEQYF.

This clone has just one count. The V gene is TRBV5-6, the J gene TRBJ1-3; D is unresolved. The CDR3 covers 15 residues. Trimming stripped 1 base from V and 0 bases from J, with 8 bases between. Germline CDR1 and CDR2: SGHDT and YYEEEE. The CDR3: CASSLFWNSGNTIYF. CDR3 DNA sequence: TGTGCCAGCAGCTTGTTCTGGAACTCTGGAAACACCATATATTTT.

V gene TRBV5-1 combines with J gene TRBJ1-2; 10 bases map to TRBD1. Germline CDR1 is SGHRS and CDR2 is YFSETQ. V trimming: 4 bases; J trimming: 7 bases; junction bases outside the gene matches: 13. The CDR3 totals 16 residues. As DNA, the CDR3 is TGCGCCAGCAGCCCGGGGCCCCAGGGACAGGGGTTTGGCTACACCTTC. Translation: CASSPGPQGQGFGYTF. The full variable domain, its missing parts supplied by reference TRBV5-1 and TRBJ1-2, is KAGVTQTPRYLIKTRGQQVTLSCSPISGHRSVSWYQQTPGQGLQFLFEYFSETQRNKGNFPGRFSGRQFSNSRSEMNVSTLELGDSALYLCASSPGPQGQGFGYTFGSGTRLTVV.

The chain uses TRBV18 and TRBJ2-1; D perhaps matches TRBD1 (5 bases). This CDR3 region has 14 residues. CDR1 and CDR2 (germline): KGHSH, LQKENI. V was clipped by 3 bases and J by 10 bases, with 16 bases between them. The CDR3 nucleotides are TGTGCCAGCTCACCCCGGACCAACACAGGCGAGCAGTTCTTC. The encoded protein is CASSPRTNTGEQFF. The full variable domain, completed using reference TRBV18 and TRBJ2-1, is NAGVMQNPRHLVRRRGQEARLRCSPMKGHSHVYWYRQLPEEGLKFMVYLQKENIIDESGMPKERFSAEFPKEGPSILRIQQVVRGDSAAYFCASSPRTNTGEQFFGPGTRLTVL.

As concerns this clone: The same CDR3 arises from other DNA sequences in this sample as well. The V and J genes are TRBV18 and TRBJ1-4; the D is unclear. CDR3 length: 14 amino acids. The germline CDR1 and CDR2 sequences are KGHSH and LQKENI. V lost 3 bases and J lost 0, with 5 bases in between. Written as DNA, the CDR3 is TGTGCCAGCTCACCGGGTGCAACTAATGAAAAACTGTTTTTT. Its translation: CASSPGATNEKLFF.

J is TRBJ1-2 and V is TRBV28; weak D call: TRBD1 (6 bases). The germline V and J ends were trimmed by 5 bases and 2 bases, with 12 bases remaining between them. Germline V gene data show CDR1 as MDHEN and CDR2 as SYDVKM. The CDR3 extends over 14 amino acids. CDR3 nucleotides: TGTGCCAGCAGTACCGAGGGGGGCAACTATGGCTACACCTTC. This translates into CASSTEGGNYGYTF.

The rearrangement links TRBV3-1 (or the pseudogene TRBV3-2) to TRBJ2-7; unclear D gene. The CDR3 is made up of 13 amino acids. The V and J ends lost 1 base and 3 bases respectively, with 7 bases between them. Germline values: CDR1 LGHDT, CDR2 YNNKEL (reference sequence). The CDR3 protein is CASSQGNIYEQYF. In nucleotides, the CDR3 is TGTGCCAGCAGCCAAGGAAACATCTACGAGCAGTACTTC.

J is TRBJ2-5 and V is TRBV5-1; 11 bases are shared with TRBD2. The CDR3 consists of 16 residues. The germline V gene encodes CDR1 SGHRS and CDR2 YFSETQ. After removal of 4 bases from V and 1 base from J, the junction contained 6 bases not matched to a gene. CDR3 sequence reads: CASSKGLAATQETQYF. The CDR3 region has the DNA TGCGCCAGCAGCAAGGGACTAGCGGCGACCCAAGAGACCCAGTACTTC.

The CDR3 DNA follows: TGCGCCAGCAGCTACCCTAGCGCGCTTTACAATGAGCAGTTCTTC. It codes for CASSYPSALYNEQFF. The chain couples TRBV5-1 to TRBJ2-1; a possible D gene is TRBD2 (6 bases). Germline V gene sequence: CDR1 SGHRS, CDR2 YFSETQ. V was pared by 3 bases and J by 4 bases, with 14 bases between. The CDR3 totals 15 residues.

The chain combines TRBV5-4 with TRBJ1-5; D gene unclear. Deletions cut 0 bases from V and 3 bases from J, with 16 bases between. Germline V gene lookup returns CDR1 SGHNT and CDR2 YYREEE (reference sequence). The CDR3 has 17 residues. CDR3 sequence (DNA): TGTGCCAGCAGCTTGGGGGCACCCACAGAGATCAATCAGCCCCAGCATTTT. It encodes CASSLGAPTEINQPQHF.

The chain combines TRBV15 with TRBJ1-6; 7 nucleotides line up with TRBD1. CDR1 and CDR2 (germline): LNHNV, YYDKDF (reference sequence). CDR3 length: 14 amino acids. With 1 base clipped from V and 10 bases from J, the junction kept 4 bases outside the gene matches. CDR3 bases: TGTGCCACCAGCAGAGGACAGGGCGGCTCACCCCTCCACTTT. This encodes CATSRGQGGSPLHF. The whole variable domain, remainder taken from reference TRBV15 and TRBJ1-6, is DAMVIQNPRYQVTQFGKPVTLSCSQTLNHNVMYWYQQKSSQAPKLLFHYYDKDFNNEADTPDNFQSRRPNTSFCFLDIRSPGLGDTAMYLCATSRGQGGSPLHFGNGTRLTVT.

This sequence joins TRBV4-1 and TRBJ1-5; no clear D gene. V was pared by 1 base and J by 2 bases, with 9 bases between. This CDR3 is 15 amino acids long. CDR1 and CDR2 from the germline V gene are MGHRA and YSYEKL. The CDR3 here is CASSQARTGNQPQHF. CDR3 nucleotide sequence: TGCGCCAGCAGCCAAGCAAGGACGGGCAATCAGCCCCAGCATTTT.

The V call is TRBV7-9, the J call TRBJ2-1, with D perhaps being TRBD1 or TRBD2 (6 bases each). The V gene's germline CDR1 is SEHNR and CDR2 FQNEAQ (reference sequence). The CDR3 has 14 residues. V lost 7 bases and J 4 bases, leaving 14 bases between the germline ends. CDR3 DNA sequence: TGTGCCAGCAACGGCTGGGGGGCATACAATGAGCAGTTCTTC. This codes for CASNGWGAYNEQFF. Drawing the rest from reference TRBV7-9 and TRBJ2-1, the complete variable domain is DTGVSQNPRHKITKRGQNVTFRCDPISEHNRLYWYRQTLGQGPEFLTYFQNEAQLEKSRLLSDRFSAERPKGSFSTLEIQRTEQGDSAMYLCASNGWGAYNEQFFGPGTRLTVL.

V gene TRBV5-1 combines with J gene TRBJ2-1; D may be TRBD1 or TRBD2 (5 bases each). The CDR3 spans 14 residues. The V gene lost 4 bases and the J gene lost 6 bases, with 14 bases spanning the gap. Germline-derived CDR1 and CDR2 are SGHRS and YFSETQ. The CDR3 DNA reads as TGCGCCAGCAGCCCTAGGGGACCCCCCAATGAGCAGTTCTTC. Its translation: CASSPRGPPNEQFF. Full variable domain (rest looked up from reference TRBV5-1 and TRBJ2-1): KAGVTQTPRYLIKTRGQQVTLSCSPISGHRSVSWYQQTPGQGLQFLFEYFSETQRNKGNFPGRFSGRQFSNSRSEMNVSTLELGDSALYLCASSPRGPPNEQFFGPGTRLTVL.

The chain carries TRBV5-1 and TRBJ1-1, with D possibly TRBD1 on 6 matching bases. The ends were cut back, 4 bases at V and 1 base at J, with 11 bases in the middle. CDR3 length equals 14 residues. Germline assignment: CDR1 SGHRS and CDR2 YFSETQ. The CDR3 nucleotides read TGCGCCAGCAGCCTCCAGACAGGGAACACTGAAGCTTTCTTT. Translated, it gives CASSLQTGNTEAFF.

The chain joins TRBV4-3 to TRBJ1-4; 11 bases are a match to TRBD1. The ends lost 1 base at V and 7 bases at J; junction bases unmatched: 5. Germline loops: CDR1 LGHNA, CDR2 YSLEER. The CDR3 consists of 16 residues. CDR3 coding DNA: TGCGCCAGCAGCCAAGGGCCCGGGACAGGGGGTGAAAAACTGTTTTTT. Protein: CASSQGPGTGGEKLFF.

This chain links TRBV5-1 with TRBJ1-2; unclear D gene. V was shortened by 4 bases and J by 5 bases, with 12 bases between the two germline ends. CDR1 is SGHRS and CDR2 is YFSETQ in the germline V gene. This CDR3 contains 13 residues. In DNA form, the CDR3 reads TGCGCCAGCAGCCCCGGGCCCAGTTATGGCTACACCTTC. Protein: CASSPGPSYGYTF. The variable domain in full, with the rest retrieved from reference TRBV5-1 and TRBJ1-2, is KAGVTQTPRYLIKTRGQQVTLSCSPISGHRSVSWYQQTPGQGLQFLFEYFSETQRNKGNFPGRFSGRQFSNSRSEMNVSTLELGDSALYLCASSPGPSYGYTFGSGTRLTVV.

The CDR3 DNA sequence: TGTGCCAGCAGCGAACAGGGGTATGCTTTCTTT. Its translation is CASSEQGYAFF. The V call is TRBV3-1 (or the pseudogene TRBV3-2), the J call TRBJ1-1; 7 nucleotides align to TRBD1. J lost 11 bases, V lost 5 bases, and 5 bases had no gene match. The CDR3 runs 11 residues. Germline V gives CDR1 LGHDT, CDR2 YNNKEL (reference sequence).

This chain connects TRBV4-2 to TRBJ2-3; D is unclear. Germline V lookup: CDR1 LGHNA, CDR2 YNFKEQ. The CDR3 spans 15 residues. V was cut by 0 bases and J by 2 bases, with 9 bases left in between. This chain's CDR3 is CASSQDRQPTDTQYF. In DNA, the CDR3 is TGTGCCAGCAGCCAAGACCGGCAGCCCACAGATACGCAGTATTTT.

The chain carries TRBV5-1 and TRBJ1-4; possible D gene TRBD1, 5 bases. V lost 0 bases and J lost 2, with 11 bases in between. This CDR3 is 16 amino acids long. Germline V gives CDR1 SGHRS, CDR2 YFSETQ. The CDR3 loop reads CASSLGEGPTNEKLFF. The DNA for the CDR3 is TGCGCCAGCAGCTTGGGGGAGGGGCCGACTAATGAAAAACTGTTTTTT.

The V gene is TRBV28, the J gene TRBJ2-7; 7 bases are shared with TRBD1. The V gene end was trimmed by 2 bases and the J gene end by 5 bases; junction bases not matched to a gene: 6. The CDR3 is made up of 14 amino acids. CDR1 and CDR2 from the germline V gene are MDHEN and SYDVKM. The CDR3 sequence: CASSLDRVRDEQYF. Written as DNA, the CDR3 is TGTGCCAGCAGTTTAGACAGGGTGAGGGACGAGCAGTACTTC.

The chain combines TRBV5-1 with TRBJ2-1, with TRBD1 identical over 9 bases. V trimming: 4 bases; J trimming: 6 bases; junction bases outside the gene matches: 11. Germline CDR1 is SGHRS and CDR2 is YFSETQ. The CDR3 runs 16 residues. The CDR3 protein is CASSHTGTGSGNEQFF. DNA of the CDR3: TGCGCCAGCAGCCACACCGGGACAGGGAGTGGCAATGAGCAGTTCTTC.

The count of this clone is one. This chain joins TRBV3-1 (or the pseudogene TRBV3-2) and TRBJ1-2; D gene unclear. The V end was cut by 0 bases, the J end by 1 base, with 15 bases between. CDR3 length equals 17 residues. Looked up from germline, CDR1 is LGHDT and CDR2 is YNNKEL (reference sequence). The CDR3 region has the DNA TGTGCCAGCAGCCAAGATCCTCCGGACCTCATTAACTATGGCTACACCTTC. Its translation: CASSQDPPDLINYGYTF.

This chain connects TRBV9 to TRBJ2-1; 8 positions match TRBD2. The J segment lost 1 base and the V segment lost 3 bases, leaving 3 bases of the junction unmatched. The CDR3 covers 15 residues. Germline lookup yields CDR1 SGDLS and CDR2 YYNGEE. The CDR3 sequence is CASSGGLGSYNEQFF. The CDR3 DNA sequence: TGTGCCAGCAGCGGGGGACTAGGTTCCTACAATGAGCAGTTCTTC.

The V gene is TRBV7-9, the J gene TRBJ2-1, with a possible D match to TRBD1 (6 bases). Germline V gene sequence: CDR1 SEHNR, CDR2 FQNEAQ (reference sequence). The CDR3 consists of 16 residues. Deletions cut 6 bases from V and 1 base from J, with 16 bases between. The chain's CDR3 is CASSHQGQGSYNEQFF. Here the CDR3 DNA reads TGTGCCAGCAGTCATCAGGGGCAGGGATCCTACAATGAGCAGTTCTTC.